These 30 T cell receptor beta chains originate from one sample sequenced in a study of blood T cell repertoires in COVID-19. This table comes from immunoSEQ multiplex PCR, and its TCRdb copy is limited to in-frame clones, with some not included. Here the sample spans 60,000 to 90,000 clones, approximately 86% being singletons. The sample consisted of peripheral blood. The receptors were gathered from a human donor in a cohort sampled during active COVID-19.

CDR3 DNA sequence: TGTGCCAGCAGCTCAAGGACAGGGAACACTGAAGCTTTCTTT. Translating gives CASSSRTGNTEAFF. The chain uses TRBV7-9 and TRBJ1-1, with 7 bases lining up with TRBD1. From germline, CDR1 is SEHNR and CDR2 FQNEAQ (reference sequence). J gave up 1 base and V 4 bases, and 3 bases lay outside the gene matches. The CDR3 has 14 residues.

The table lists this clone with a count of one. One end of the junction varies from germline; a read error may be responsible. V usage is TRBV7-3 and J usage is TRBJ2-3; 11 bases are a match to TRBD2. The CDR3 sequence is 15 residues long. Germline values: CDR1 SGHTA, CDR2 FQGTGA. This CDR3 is CASSRTSGYTDTQYF. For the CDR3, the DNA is TGTGCCAGCAGCCGGACTAGCGGGTACACAGATACGCAATATTTT.

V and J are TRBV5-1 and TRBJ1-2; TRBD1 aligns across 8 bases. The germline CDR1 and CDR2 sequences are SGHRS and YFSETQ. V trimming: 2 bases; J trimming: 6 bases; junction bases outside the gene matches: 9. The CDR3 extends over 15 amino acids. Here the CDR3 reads CASSLSGGSEDGYTF. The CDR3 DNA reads TGCGCCAGCAGCTTATCAGGGGGCTCGGAAGATGGCTACACCTTC.

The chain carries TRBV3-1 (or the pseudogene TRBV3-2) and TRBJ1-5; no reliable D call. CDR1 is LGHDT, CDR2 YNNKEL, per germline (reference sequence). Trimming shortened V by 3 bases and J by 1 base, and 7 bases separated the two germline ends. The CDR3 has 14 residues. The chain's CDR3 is CASSQGRSNQPQHF. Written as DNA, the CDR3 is TGTGCCAGCAGCCAGGGCCGAAGCAATCAGCCCCAGCATTTT.

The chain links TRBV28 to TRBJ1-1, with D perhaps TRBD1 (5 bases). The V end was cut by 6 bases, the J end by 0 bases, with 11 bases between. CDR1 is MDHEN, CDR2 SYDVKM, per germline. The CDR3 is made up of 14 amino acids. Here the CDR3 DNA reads TGTGCCAGCAGGCTTGACAGCTTGAACACTGAAGCTTTCTTT. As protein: CASRLDSLNTEAFF.

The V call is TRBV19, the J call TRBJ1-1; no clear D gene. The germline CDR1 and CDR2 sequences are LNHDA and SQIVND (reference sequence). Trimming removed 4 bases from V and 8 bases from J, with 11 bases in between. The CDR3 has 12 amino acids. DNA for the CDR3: TGTGCCAGTAGTAAAGACATCGGGGAAGCTTTCTTT. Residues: CASSKDIGEAFF. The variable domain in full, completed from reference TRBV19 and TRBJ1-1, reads DGGITQSPKYLFRKEGQNVTLSCEQNLNHDAMYWYRQDPGQGLRLIYYSQIVNDFQKGDIAEGYSVSREKKESFPLTVTSAQKNPTAFYLCASSKDIGEAFFGQGTRLTVV.

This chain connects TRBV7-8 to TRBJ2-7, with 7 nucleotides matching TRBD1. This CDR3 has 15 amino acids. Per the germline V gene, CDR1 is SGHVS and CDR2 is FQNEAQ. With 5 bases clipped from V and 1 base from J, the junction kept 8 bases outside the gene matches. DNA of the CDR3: TGTGCCAGCAGCCGACCGGGACAGACATCCTACGAGCAGTACTTC. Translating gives CASSRPGQTSYEQYF.

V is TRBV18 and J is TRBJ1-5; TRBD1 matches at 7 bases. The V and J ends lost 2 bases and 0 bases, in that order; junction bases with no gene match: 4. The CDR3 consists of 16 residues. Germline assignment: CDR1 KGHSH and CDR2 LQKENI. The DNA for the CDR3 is TGTGCCAGCTCACCAGAGGGACAGAGTAGCAATCAGCCCCAGCATTTT. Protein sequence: CASSPEGQSSNQPQHF.

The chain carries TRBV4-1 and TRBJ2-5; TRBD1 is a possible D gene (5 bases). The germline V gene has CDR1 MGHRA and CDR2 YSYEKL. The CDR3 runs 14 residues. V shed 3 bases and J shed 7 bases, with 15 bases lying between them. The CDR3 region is CASSQLGASGTQYF. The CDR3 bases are TGCGCCAGCAGCCAGCTTGGGGCGTCGGGGACCCAGTACTTC.

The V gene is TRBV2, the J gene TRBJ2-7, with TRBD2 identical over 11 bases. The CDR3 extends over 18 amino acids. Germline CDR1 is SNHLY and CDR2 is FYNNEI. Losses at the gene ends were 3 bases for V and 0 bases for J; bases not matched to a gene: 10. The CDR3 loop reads CASSDQDPGLAVSYEQYF. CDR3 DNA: TGTGCCAGCAGTGATCAAGATCCGGGACTAGCGGTCTCCTACGAGCAGTACTTC.

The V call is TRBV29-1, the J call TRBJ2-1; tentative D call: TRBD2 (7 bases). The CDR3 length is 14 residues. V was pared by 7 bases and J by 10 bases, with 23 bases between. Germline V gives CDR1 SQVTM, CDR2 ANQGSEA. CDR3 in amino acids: CSALRGGVRREQFF. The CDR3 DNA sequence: TGCAGCGCCCTTAGGGGGGGGGTCCGAAGAGAGCAGTTCTTC.

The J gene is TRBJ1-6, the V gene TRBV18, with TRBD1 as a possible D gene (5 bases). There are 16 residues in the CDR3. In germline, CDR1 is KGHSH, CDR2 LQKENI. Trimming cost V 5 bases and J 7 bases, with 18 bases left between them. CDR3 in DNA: TGTGCCAGCTCATGGGCCGACAGCGCGGGGAATTCACCCCTCCACTTT. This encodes CASSWADSAGNSPLHF. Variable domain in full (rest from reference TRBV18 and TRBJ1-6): NAGVMQNPRHLVRRRGQEARLRCSPMKGHSHVYWYRQLPEEGLKFMVYLQKENIIDESGMPKERFSAEFPKEGPSILRIQQVVRGDSAAYFCASSWADSAGNSPLHFGNGTRLTVT.

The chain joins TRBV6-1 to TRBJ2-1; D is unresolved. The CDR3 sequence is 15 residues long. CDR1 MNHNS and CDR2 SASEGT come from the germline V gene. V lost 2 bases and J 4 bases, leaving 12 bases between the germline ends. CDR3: CASSEYSPSYNEQFF. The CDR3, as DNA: TGTGCCAGCAGTGAATACAGCCCTTCATACAATGAGCAGTTCTTC.

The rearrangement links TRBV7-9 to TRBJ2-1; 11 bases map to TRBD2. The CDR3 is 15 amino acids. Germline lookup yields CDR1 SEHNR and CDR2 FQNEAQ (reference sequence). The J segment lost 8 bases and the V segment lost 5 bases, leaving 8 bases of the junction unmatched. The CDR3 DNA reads TGTGCCAGCAGCCCACTAGCGGGAGTTGAGGATGAGCAGTTCTTC. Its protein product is CASSPLAGVEDEQFF. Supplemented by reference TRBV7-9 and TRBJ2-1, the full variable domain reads DTGVSQNPRHKITKRGQNVTFRCDPISEHNRLYWYRQTLGQGPEFLTYFQNEAQLEKSRLLSDRFSAERPKGSFSTLEIQRTEQGDSAMYLCASSPLAGVEDEQFFGPGTRLTVL.

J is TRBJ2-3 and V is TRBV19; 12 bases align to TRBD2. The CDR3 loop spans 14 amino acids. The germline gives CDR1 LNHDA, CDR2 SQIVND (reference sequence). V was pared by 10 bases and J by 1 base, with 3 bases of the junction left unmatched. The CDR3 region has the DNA TGTGCCACCAGACTAGCGGGGGGCACAGATACGCAGTATTTT. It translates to CATRLAGGTDTQYF.

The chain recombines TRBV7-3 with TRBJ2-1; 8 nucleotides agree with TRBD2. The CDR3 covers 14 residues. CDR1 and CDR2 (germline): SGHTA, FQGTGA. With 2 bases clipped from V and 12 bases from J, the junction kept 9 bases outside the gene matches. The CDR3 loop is CASSLGAGEVRQFF. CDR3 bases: TGTGCCAGCAGCTTAGGAGCGGGGGAGGTTCGGCAGTTCTTC.

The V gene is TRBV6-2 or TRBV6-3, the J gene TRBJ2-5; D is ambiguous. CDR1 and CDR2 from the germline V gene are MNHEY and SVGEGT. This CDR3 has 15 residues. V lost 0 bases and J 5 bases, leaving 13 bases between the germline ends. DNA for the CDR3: TGTGCCAGCAGTTACTCTCCCCTAGAGCTGGAGACCCAGTACTTC. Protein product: CASSYSPLELETQYF.

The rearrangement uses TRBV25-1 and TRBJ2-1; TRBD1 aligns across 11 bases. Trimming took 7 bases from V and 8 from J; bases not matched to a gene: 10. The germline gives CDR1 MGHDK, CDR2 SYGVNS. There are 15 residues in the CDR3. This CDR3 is CASTDEGQGGDEQFF. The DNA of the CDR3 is TGTGCCAGCACGGACGAGGGACAGGGGGGCGATGAGCAGTTCTTC.

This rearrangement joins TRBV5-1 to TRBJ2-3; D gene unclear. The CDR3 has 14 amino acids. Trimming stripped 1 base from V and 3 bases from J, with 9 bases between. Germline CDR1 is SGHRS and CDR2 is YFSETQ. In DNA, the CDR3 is TGCGCCAGCAGCTTGCGTGAGGTGACAGATACGCAGTATTTT. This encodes CASSLREVTDTQYF.

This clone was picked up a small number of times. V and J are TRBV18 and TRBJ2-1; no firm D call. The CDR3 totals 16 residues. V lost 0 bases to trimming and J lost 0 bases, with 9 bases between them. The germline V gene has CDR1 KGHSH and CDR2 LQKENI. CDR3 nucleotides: TGTGCCAGCTCACCACCCGACAAGAGCTCCTACAATGAGCAGTTCTTC. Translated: CASSPPDKSSYNEQFF.

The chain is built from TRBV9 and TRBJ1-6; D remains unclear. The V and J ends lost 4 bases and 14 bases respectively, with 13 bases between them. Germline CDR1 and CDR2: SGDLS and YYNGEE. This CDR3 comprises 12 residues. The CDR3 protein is CASSTKKDTLHF. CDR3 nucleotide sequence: TGTGCCAGCAGCACAAAAAAAGACACCCTCCACTTT.

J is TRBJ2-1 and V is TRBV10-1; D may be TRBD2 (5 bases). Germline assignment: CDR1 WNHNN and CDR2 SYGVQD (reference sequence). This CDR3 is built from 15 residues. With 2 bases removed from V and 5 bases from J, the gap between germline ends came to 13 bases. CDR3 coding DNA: TGCGCCAGCAGTGAGGGTGTAGCGAGAAACAATGAGCAGTTCTTC. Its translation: CASSEGVARNNEQFF.

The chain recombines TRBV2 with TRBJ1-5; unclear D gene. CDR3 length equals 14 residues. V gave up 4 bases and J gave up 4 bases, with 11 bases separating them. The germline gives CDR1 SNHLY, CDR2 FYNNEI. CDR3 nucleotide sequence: TGTGCCAGCAGTGCCCAGAGGGTAAATCAGCCCCAGCATTTT. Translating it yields CASSAQRVNQPQHF.

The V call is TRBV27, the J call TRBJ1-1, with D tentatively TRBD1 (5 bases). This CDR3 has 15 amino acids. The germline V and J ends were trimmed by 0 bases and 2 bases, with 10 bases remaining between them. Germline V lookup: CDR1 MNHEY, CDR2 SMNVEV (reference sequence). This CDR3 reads CASSLSGLLNTEAFF. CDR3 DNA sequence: TGTGCCAGCAGTTTATCGGGACTCCTAAACACTGAAGCTTTCTTT.

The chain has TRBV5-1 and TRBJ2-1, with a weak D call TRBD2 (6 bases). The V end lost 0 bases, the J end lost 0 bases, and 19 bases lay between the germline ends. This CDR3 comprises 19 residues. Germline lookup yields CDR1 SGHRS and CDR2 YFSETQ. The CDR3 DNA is TGCGCCAGCAGCTTGGCCCCCGGACTAATAGACTCCTCCTACAATGAGCAGTTCTTC. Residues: CASSLAPGLIDSSYNEQFF.

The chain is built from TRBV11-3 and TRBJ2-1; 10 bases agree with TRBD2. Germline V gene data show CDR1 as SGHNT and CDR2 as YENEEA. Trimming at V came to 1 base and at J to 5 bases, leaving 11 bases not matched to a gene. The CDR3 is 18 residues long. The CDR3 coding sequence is TGTGCCAGCAGCTTAGGTTTTTTGGGACTAGCGAATAACAATGAGCAGTTCTTC. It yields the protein CASSLGFLGLANNNEQFF.

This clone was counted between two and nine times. The CDR3: CAWRAVGGRDTEAFF. CDR3 DNA sequence: TGTGCCTGGAGGGCGGTGGGGGGAAGGGACACTGAAGCTTTCTTT. V usage is TRBV30 and J usage is TRBJ1-1; maybe TRBD1 (5 bases). V lost 3 bases to trimming and J lost 3 bases, with 17 bases between them. The CDR3 is 15 amino acids. The V gene's germline CDR1 is GTSNPN and CDR2 SVGIG (reference sequence).

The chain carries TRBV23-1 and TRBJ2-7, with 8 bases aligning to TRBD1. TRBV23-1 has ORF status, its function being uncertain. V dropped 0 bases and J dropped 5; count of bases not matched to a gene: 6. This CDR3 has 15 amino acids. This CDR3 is CASSQSKAGGDEQYF. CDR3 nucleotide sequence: TGCGCCAGCAGTCAATCGAAGGCAGGGGGCGACGAGCAGTACTTC.

CDR3 protein: CATSRDLGTESSGANVLTF. CDR3 DNA sequence: TGTGCCACCAGCAGAGATCTTGGGACAGAGAGCTCTGGGGCCAACGTCCTGACTTTC. This chain connects TRBV15 to TRBJ2-6, with 7 bases identical to TRBD1. V lost 0 bases and J lost 0; bases outside the gene matches: 8. The germline gives CDR1 LNHNV, CDR2 YYDKDF (reference sequence). The CDR3 spans 19 residues.

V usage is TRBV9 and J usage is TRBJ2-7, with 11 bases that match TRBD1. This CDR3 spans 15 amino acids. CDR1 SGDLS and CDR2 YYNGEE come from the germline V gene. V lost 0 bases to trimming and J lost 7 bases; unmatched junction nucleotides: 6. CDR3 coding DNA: TGTGCCAGCAGCGTAGGTGGGACAGGGGGTTTTGAGCAGTACTTC. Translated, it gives CASSVGGTGGFEQYF.